Below are 2 T cell receptor beta chains sequenced from a single sample in a study of blood T cell repertoires in COVID-19. The method was immunoSEQ multiplex PCR; TCRdb's version includes in-frame clones alone and lacks a portion of them. The table has 100,000 to 130,000 clones, roughly 90% seen once. Material: peripheral blood. These receptors came from a man in his forties or fifties with active or convalescent COVID-19.

The chain joins TRBV18 to TRBJ2-4; TRBD2 matches at 8 bases. Trimming removed 0 bases from V and 6 bases from J; junction bases left unmatched: 4. The CDR3 sequence is 15 residues long. Germline CDR1 and CDR2: KGHSH and LQKENI. CDR3 sequence: CASSPPITSGNIQYF. CDR3 in DNA: TGTGCCAGCTCACCACCGATTACTAGCGGAAACATTCAGTACTTC.

V gene TRBV3-1 (or the pseudogene TRBV3-2) combines with J gene TRBJ2-3; D perhaps matches TRBD2 (5 bases). The CDR3 runs 13 residues. V lost 4 bases and J lost 5, with 10 bases in between. Germline CDR1 is LGHDT and CDR2 is YNNKEL (reference sequence). The CDR3 nucleotides are TGTGCCAGCAGCCGAGTGGGGAGAGATACGCAGTATTTT. Its protein is CASSRVGRDTQYF.